The 15 T cell receptor beta chains presented below share a single source sample, sequenced in a study of T cell repertoires and Cas9 in healthy adults. The repertoire was sequenced with immunoSEQ multiplex PCR; TCRdb's copy has only in-frame clones and lacks some. The sample consists of tens of thousands of clones, roughly 90% of them appearing once. Sequenced sample: CD4+ effector T cells (CD127+, CD25-, CD137-, CD154-) from PBMCs; culture status not recorded. The origin of the receptors is a human donor in good health.

This clone was recorded only once. This chain uses TRBV2 with TRBJ2-7; the D is unclear. V lost 3 bases and J lost 0, with 9 bases in between. The CDR3 extends over 14 amino acids. From germline, CDR1 is SNHLY and CDR2 FYNNEI. The CDR3 coding sequence is TGTGCCAGCAGTGATGAGCGACCCTCCTACGAGCAGTACTTC. Its protein is CASSDERPSYEQYF.

The chain couples TRBV11-1 to TRBJ1-2; D not certain. The V gene's germline CDR1 is SGHAT and CDR2 FQDESV (reference sequence). V shed 1 base and J shed 4 bases, with 7 bases lying between them. The CDR3 totals 13 residues. The CDR3 DNA sequence: TGTGCCAGCAGCTTAGGCCGGGCCTATGGCTACACCTTC. Translating gives CASSLGRAYGYTF.

Comments on this clone: Because it lacks the conserved phenylalanine or tryptophan at the end, this CDR3 is likely a read error. The CDR3 sequence is CASLPGLASDTQYL. DNA of the CDR3: TGCGCCAGCCTACCGGGACTAGCGTCAGATACGCAGTATCTT. The rearrangement uses TRBV5-1 and TRBJ2-3; 10 bases map to TRBD2. Germline trimming cut 7 bases from V and 4 bases from J; bases unmatched to any gene: 6. The V gene's germline CDR1 is SGHRS and CDR2 YFSETQ. CDR3 length: 14 residues.

The rearrangement links TRBV19 to TRBJ2-3; D is possibly TRBD1 (6 bases). The germline V and J ends were trimmed by 3 bases and 2 bases, with 9 bases remaining between them. CDR1 and CDR2 from the germline V gene are LNHDA and SQIVND (reference sequence). The CDR3 is 14 amino acids. This CDR3 reads CASSIGQNTDTQYF. DNA for the CDR3: TGTGCCAGTAGTATTGGACAGAACACAGATACGCAGTATTTT.

This clone was seen a single time. V gene TRBV29-1 combines with J gene TRBJ1-4; D uncertain. From germline, CDR1 is SQVTM and CDR2 ANQGSEA. The CDR3 extends over 11 amino acids. Trimming took 2 bases from V and 7 from J, leaving 5 bases between them. CDR3 nucleotides: TGCAGCGTTGAACTGGGTGAAAAACTGTTTTTT. It yields the protein CSVELGEKLFF.

The J gene is TRBJ2-5, the V gene TRBV5-4; no clear D gene. The CDR3 totals 14 residues. Germline V gene data show CDR1 as SGHNT and CDR2 as YYREEE (reference sequence). Trimming stripped 4 bases from V and 1 base from J, with 11 bases between. CDR3 bases: TGTGCCAGCAGCACTCGGACGGCCCAAGAGACCCAGTACTTC. Its translation: CASSTRTAQETQYF.

This clone has just a few counts. The rearrangement uses TRBV5-6 and TRBJ2-7; D may match TRBD1 or TRBD2 (5 bases each). Trimming removed 4 bases at V and 2 bases at J, with 16 bases between. The germline gives CDR1 SGHDT, CDR2 YYEEEE. The CDR3 is made up of 15 amino acids. The CDR3 is CASSTGTPGAYEQYF. For the CDR3, the DNA is TGTGCCAGCAGCACCGGGACCCCTGGGGCCTACGAGCAGTACTTC. Combining the CDR3 with reference TRBV5-6 and TRBJ2-7 gives the whole variable domain DAGVTQSPTHLIKTRGQQVTLRCSPKSGHDTVSWYQQALGQGPQFIFQYYEEEERQRGNFPDRFSGHQFPNYSSELNVNALLLGDSALYLCASSTGTPGAYEQYFGPGTRLTVT.

The rearrangement uses TRBV4-3 and TRBJ1-1; no clear D. Germline assignment: CDR1 LGHNA and CDR2 YSLEER. CDR3 length: 13 residues. Trimming stripped 2 bases from V and 4 bases from J, with 8 bases between. CDR3 DNA sequence: TGCGCCAGCAGCCAATCCCCCGGCACTGAAGCTTTCTTT. Translation gives CASSQSPGTEAFF.

The V and J genes are TRBV9 and TRBJ2-3, with 7 bases matching TRBD2. Germline V gene data show CDR1 as SGDLS and CDR2 as YYNGEE. The junction had 6 bases not matched to a gene; V was cut back by 4 bases and J by 1 base. This CDR3 spans 15 amino acids. For the CDR3, the DNA is TGTGCCAGCAGCTTAGCTAGCGGACGCACAGATACGCAGTATTTT. Its protein product is CASSLASGRTDTQYF.

The CDR3 here is CASSLGLGNYGYTF. The CDR3 DNA reads TGTGCCAGCAGTTTAGGTCTGGGAAACTATGGCTACACCTTC. The chain employs TRBV27 and TRBJ1-2; no firm D call. V gave up 2 bases and J gave up 2 bases, with 9 bases separating them. The CDR3 spans 14 residues. Looked up from germline, CDR1 is MNHEY and CDR2 is SMNVEV (reference sequence).

The rearrangement uses TRBV6-1 and TRBJ1-2; D possibly corresponds to TRBD1 (5 bases). V was clipped by 0 bases and J by 8 bases, with 16 bases between them. The germline CDR1 and CDR2 sequences are MNHNS and SASEGT. This CDR3 has 15 residues. CDR3 in amino acids: CASSEANGAGKGYTF. The CDR3 region has the DNA TGTGCCAGCAGTGAAGCCAACGGGGCAGGAAAGGGCTACACCTTC.

V usage is TRBV4-3 and J usage is TRBJ2-3; D remains unclear. V lost 2 bases, J lost 0 bases, and 6 bases lay in between. CDR1 is LGHNA, CDR2 YSLEER, per germline. The CDR3 runs to 14 residues. The CDR3 reads CASSQQRSTDTQYF. DNA for the CDR3: TGCGCCAGCAGCCAACAACGTAGCACAGATACGCAGTATTTT.

The chain recombines TRBV4-1 with TRBJ2-1; D is unresolved. The CDR3 runs to 16 residues. V lost 1 base to trimming and J lost 2 bases, with 12 bases between them. The germline V gene encodes CDR1 MGHRA and CDR2 YSYEKL. CDR3 nucleotide sequence: TGCGCCAGCAGCCAAGTTTTGGCAGGCGCCTACAATGAGCAGTTCTTC. It encodes CASSQVLAGAYNEQFF.

The rearrangement joins TRBV28 to TRBJ1-2; D may be TRBD1 (5 bases). Germline assignment: CDR1 MDHEN and CDR2 SYDVKM. The V end was cut by 3 bases, the J end by 2 bases, with 16 bases between. This CDR3 has 16 residues. The CDR3 coding sequence is TGTGCCAGCAGTTTTATAGGGGTCGGGTCCAACTATGGCTACACCTTC. This sequence encodes CASSFIGVGSNYGYTF.

The chain combines TRBV5-1 with TRBJ1-2, with 9 bases fitting TRBD1. Germline CDR1 SGHRS, CDR2 YFSETQ. The CDR3 totals 17 residues. Unmatched junction bases numbered 13, after V lost 4 bases and J lost 3 bases. The CDR3 DNA sequence: TGCGCCAGCAGCAAATCCTCCGGGACAGGGATCGACTATGGCTACACCTTC. Translating gives CASSKSSGTGIDYGYTF.